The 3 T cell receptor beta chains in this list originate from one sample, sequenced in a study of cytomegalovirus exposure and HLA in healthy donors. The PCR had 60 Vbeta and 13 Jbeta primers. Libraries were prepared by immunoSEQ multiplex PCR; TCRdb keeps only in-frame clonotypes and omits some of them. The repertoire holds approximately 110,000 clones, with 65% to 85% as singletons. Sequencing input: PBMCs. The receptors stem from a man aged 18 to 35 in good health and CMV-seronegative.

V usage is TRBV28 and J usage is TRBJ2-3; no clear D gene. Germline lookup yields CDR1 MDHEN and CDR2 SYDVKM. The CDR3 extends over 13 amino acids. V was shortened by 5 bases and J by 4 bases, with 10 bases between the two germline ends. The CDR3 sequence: CASSPSHPDTQYF. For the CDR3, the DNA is TGTGCCAGCAGTCCGTCACATCCAGATACGCAGTATTTT.

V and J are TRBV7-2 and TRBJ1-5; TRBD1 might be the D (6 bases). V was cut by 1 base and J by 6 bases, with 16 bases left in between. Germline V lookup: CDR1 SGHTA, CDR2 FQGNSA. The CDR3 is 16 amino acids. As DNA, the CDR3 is TGTGCCAGCAGCTTAGAAGCCAGGGGTATGGGTCAGCCCCAGCATTTT. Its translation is CASSLEARGMGQPQHF. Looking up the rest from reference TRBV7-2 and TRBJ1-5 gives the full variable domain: GAGVSQSPSNKVTEKGKDVELRCDPISGHTALYWYRQSLGQGLEFLIYFQGNSAPDKSGLPSDRFSAERTGGSVSTLTIQRTQQEDSAVYLCASSLEARGMGQPQHFGDGTRLSIL.

The CDR3 here is CASRAGAHEQYF. The CDR3 region has the DNA TGTGCCAGCAGGGCAGGGGCCCACGAGCAGTACTTC. The genes are TRBV11-3 and TRBJ2-7; D perhaps matches TRBD1 (6 bases). This CDR3 is 12 amino acids long. Germline V CDR1 and CDR2: SGHNT, YENEEA. The ends were cut back, 6 bases at V and 5 bases at J, with 11 bases in the middle.